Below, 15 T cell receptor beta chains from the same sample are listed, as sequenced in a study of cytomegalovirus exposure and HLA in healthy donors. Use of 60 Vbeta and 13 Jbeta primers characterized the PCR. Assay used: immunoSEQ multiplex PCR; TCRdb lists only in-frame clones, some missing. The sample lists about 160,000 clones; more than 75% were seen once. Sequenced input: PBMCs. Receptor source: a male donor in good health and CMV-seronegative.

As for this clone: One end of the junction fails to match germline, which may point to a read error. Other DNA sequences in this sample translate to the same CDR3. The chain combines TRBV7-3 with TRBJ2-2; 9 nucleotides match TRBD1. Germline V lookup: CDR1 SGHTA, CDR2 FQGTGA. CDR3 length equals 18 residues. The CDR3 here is CASSNPPGQGPNTGELFF. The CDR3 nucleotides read TGCGCCAGCAGCAATCCCCCGGGACAGGGACCGAACACCGGGGAGCTGTTTTTT.

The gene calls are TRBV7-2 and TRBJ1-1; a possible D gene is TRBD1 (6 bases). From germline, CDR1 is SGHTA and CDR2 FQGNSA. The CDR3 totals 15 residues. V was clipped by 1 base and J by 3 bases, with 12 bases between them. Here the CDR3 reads CASSLVLGADTEAFF. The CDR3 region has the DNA TGTGCCAGCAGCTTAGTGTTGGGGGCCGACACTGAAGCTTTCTTT. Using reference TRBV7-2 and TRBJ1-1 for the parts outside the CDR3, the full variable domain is GAGVSQSPSNKVTEKGKDVELRCDPISGHTALYWYRQSLGQGLEFLIYFQGNSAPDKSGLPSDRFSAERTGGSVSTLTIQRTQQEDSAVYLCASSLVLGADTEAFFGQGTRLTVV.

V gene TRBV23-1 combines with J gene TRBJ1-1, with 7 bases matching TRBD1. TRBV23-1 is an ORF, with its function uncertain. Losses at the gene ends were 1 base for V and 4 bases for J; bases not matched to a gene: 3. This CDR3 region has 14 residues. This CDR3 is CASSQFRGFTEAFF. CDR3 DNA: TGCGCCAGCAGTCAATTCAGGGGGTTCACTGAAGCTTTCTTT.

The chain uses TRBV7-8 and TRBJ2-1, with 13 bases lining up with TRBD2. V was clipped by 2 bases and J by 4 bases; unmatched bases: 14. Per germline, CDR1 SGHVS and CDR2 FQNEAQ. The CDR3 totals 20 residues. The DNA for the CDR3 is TGTGCCAGCAGCTTAAGGGGGACTAGCGGGAAAACGCGGGGATACAATGAGCAGTTCTTC. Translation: CASSLRGTSGKTRGYNEQFF. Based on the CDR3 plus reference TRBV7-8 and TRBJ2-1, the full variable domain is GAGVSQSPRYKVAKRGQDVALRCDPISGHVSLFWYQQALGQGPEFLTYFQNEAQLDKSGLPSDRFFAERPEGSVSTLKIQRTQQEDSAVYLCASSLRGTSGKTRGYNEQFFGPGTRLTVL.

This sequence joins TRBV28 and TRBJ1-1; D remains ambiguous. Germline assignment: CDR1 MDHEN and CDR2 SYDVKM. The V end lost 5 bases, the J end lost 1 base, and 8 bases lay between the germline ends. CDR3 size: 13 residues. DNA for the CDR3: TGTGCCAGCAGTCCCCCGGGGAACACTGAAGCTTTCTTT. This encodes CASSPPGNTEAFF.

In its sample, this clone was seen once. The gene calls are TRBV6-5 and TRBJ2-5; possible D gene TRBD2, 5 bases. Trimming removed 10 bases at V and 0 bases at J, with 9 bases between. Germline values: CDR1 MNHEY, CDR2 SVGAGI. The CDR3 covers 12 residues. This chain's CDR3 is CATRDYQETQYF. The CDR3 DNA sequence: TGTGCCACCCGGGATTACCAAGAGACCCAGTACTTC.

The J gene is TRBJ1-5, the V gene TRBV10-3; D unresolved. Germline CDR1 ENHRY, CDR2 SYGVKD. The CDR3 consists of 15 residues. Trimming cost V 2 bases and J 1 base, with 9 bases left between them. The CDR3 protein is CAISEDQVSNQPQHF. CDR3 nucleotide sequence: TGTGCCATCAGTGAGGACCAGGTGAGCAATCAGCCCCAGCATTTT.

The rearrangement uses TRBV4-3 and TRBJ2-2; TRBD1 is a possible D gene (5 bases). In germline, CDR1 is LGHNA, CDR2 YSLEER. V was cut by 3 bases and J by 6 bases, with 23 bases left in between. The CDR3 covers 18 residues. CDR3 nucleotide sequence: TGCGCCAGCAGCCAGGGATCAGGGTTTGGAAGATATTCCGGGGAGCTGTTTTTT. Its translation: CASSQGSGFGRYSGELFF.

The DNA for the CDR3 is TGTGCCAGCAGTTACCGACAGGGGGATTCACCCCTCCACTTT. This gives the protein CASSYRQGDSPLHF. This chain uses TRBV6-5 with TRBJ1-6, with TRBD1 identical over 9 bases. Germline CDR1 MNHEY, CDR2 SVGAGI. J lost 8 bases, V lost 2 bases, and 1 base had no gene match. This CDR3 comprises 14 residues.

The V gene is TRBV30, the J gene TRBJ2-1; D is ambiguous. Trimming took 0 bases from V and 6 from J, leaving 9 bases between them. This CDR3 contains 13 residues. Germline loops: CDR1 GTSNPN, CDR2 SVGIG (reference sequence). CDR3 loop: CAWSVLNFNEQFF. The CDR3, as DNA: TGTGCCTGGAGTGTACTCAACTTCAATGAGCAGTTCTTC.

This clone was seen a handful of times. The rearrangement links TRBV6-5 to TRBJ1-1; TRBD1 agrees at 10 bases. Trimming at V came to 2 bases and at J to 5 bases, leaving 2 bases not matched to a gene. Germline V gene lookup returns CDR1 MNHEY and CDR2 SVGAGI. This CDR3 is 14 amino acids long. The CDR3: CASSYGQGDTEAFF. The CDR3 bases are TGTGCCAGCAGTTACGGACAGGGGGATACTGAAGCTTTCTTT.

The CDR3 DNA reads as TGTGCCAGCAGCTTAAGATCCAGCGGGGGAGGGTCCGAGCAGTACTTC. This encodes CASSLRSSGGGSEQYF. This rearrangement joins TRBV7-3 to TRBJ2-5, with 8 bases aligning to TRBD2. TRBJ2-7 matches the DNA end more closely, so the J call is doubtful. The CDR3 loop spans 16 amino acids. The germline CDR1 and CDR2 sequences are SGHTA and FQGTGA.

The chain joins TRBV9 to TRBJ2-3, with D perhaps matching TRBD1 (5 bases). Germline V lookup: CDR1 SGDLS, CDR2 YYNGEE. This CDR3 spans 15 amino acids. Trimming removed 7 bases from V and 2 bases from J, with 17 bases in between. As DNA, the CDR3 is TGTGCCAGCGCCCCAGGGCCAGCGCTCACAGATACGCAGTATTTT. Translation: CASAPGPALTDTQYF.

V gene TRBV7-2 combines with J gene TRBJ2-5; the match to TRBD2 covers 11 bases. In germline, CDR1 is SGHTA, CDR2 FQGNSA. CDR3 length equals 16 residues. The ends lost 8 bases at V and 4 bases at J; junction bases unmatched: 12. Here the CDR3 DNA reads TGTGCCAGCTCCTTAGGGGATAGCGGGGGGGCAGAGACCCAGTACTTC. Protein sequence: CASSLGDSGGAETQYF.

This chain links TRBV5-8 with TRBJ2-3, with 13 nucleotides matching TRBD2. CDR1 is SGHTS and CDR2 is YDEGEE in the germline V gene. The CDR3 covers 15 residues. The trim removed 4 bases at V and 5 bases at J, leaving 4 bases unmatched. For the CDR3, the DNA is TGTGCCAGCAGCAGAGGACTAGCGGGGGTAGATACGCAGTATTTT. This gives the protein CASSRGLAGVDTQYF.